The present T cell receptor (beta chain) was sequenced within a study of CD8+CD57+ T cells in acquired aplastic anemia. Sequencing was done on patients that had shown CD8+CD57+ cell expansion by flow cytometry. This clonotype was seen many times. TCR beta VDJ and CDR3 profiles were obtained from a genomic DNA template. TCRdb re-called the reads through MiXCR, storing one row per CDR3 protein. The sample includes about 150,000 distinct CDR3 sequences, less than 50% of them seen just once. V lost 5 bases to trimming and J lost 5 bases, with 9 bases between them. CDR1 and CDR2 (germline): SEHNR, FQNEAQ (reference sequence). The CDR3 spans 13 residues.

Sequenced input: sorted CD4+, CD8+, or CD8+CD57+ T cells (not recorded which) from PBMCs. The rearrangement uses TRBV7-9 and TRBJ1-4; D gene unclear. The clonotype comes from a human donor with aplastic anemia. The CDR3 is CASSNDRNEKLFF. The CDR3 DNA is TGTGCCAGCAGCAATGACCGAAATGAAAAACTGTTTTTT.